One and the same sample provided the 27 T cell receptor beta chains below, sequenced in a study of radiotherapy plus CTLA-4 blockade in lung cancer. TCRdb's table, derived via immunoSEQ multiplex PCR, lists solely in-frame clones and lacks some. The repertoire holds 70,000 to 90,000 clones, with about 79% as singletons. The source material was peripheral blood, sampled from a patient treated with radiotherapy plus ipilimumab. These receptor sequences come from a human donor with non-small cell lung cancer whose response to radiotherapy plus ipilimumab could not be evaluated. Some clones in this sample may be carry-over from other donors' samples.

As DNA, the CDR3 is TGTGCCAGTAGTATAAGACAGTATTCACCCCTCCACTTT. It codes for CASSIRQYSPLHF. The chain carries TRBV19 and TRBJ1-6; tentative D call: TRBD1 (5 bases). This CDR3 is built from 13 residues. In germline, CDR1 is LNHDA, CDR2 SQIVND (reference sequence). Trimming shortened V by 2 bases and J by 8 bases, and 7 bases separated the two germline ends. The complete variable domain, with remaining parts taken from reference TRBV19 and TRBJ1-6, reads DGGITQSPKYLFRKEGQNVTLSCEQNLNHDAMYWYRQDPGQGLRLIYYSQIVNDFQKGDIAEGYSVSREKKESFPLTVTSAQKNPTAFYLCASSIRQYSPLHFGNGTRLTVT.

V is TRBV5-1 and J is TRBJ2-1, with D perhaps TRBD1 (5 bases). The CDR3 runs to 14 residues. Germline lookup yields CDR1 SGHRS and CDR2 YFSETQ. Trimming removed 3 bases from V and 9 bases from J, with 16 bases in between. The CDR3 DNA is TGCGCCAGCAGCTCCCAGCCGACAGTCTCTGAGCAGTTCTTC. Translation gives CASSSQPTVSEQFF.

The chain has TRBV2 and TRBJ1-1; possibly TRBD1 for D (5 bases). The CDR3 contains 15 residues. Germline-derived CDR1 and CDR2 are SNHLY and FYNNEI. With 6 bases removed from V and 0 bases from J, the gap between germline ends came to 14 bases. The CDR3 loop reads CASRGLEGMNTEAFF. CDR3 coding DNA: TGTGCCAGCAGAGGGTTGGAGGGGATGAACACTGAAGCTTTCTTT.

The chain combines TRBV5-4 with TRBJ2-3, with D possibly matching TRBD2 (5 bases). The CDR3 covers 13 residues. Germline loops: CDR1 SGHNT, CDR2 YYREEE (reference sequence). The V and J ends lost 4 bases and 7 bases respectively, with 13 bases between them. CDR3 loop: CASSPSGLNTQYF. CDR3 bases: TGTGCCAGCAGCCCGTCCGGACTCAATACGCAGTATTTT.

This clone qualifies as large. The J gene is TRBJ1-5, the V gene TRBV15, with D maybe TRBD1 (5 bases). This CDR3 contains 15 residues. Germline V CDR1 and CDR2: LNHNV, YYDKDF (reference sequence). The V end was cut by 1 base, the J end by 2 bases, with 9 bases between. CDR3 region: CATSRGREGNQPQHF. The CDR3 region has the DNA TGTGCCACCAGCAGAGGCAGGGAGGGCAATCAGCCCCAGCATTTT.

The V and J genes are TRBV28 and TRBJ2-7, with a possible D match to TRBD1 (5 bases). V gave up 7 bases and J gave up 2 bases, with 9 bases separating them. This CDR3 comprises 12 residues. Germline lookup yields CDR1 MDHEN and CDR2 SYDVKM. The CDR3 DNA sequence: TGTGCCAGCAAGAAGGGGCCCTACGAGCAGTACTTC. It codes for CASKKGPYEQYF.

J is TRBJ1-1 and V is TRBV9; D is possibly TRBD1 (5 bases). Trimming removed 0 bases at V and 10 bases at J, with 13 bases between. CDR1 is SGDLS, CDR2 YYNGEE, per germline. CDR3 size: 13 residues. In nucleotides, the CDR3 is TGTGCCAGCAGCGTAGTGGGGCGCCCGAGAGCTTTCTTT. Protein: CASSVVGRPRAFF.

This chain links TRBV7-9 with TRBJ1-1; 9 positions agree with TRBD1. The V segment lost 4 bases and the J segment 8 bases; nucleotides outside the gene matches: 2. This CDR3 region has 12 residues. Germline V lookup: CDR1 SEHNR, CDR2 FQNEAQ (reference sequence). CDR3 protein: CASSWDREEAFF. The DNA for the CDR3 is TGTGCCAGCAGCTGGGACAGGGAAGAAGCTTTCTTT.

V is TRBV11-2 and J is TRBJ2-7; no clear D gene. The CDR3 has 12 residues. The germline gives CDR1 SGHAT, CDR2 FQNNGV. V lost 1 base, J lost 3 bases, and 4 bases lay in between. Written as DNA, the CDR3 is TGTGCCAGCAGCTTAGCCGGCTACGAGCAGTACTTC. It is translated as CASSLAGYEQYF.

The genes are TRBV9 and TRBJ1-2; D is undetermined. V lost 4 bases and J 10 bases, leaving 20 bases between the germline ends. CDR1 and CDR2 from the germline V gene are SGDLS and YYNGEE. The CDR3 has 14 residues. DNA of the CDR3: TGTGCCAGCAGCCTCCTAGCGAGTCTTTCCGTCTACACCTTC. Translation: CASSLLASLSVYTF.

The V gene is TRBV9, the J gene TRBJ2-6; 9 positions agree with TRBD1. Germline V CDR1 and CDR2: SGDLS, YYNGEE. The V and J ends lost 1 base and 0 bases, in that order; junction bases with no gene match: 8. This CDR3 contains 19 residues. CDR3 DNA sequence: TGTGCCAGCAGCGTACCCCGGGGGACAGGGACCTCTGGGGCCAACGTCCTGACTTTC. Amino acid sequence: CASSVPRGTGTSGANVLTF. Drawing the rest from reference TRBV9 and TRBJ2-6, the complete variable domain is DSGVTQTPKHLITATGQRVTLRCSPRSGDLSVYWYQQSLDQGLQFLIQYYNGEERAKGNILERFSAQQFPDLHSELNLSSLELGDSALYFCASSVPRGTGTSGANVLTFGAGSRLTVL.

The J gene is TRBJ1-2, the V gene TRBV27; D is uncertain. Germline V gene lookup returns CDR1 MNHEY and CDR2 SMNVEV (reference sequence). V lost 3 bases, J lost 7 bases, and 15 bases lay in between. This CDR3 region has 14 residues. The CDR3 loop reads CASSFSGGGSGYTF. The DNA for the CDR3 is TGTGCCAGCAGTTTTTCAGGTGGTGGAAGTGGCTACACCTTC.

The chain recombines TRBV7-6 with TRBJ2-1; D uncertain. The germline V and J ends were trimmed by 1 base and 2 bases, with 3 bases remaining between them. CDR1 and CDR2 from the germline V gene are SGHVS and FNYEAQ. This CDR3 comprises 13 residues. CDR3: CASSLGAYNEQFF. The DNA of the CDR3 is TGTGCCAGCAGCTTAGGAGCCTACAATGAGCAGTTCTTC.

This chain joins TRBV7-2 and TRBJ1-3; D perhaps matches TRBD1 (6 bases). V gave up 2 bases and J gave up 2 bases, with 7 bases separating them. The CDR3 spans 14 residues. The germline CDR1 and CDR2 sequences are SGHTA and FQGNSA. The chain's CDR3 is CASSLHRAGNTIYF. The CDR3 region has the DNA TGTGCCAGCAGCTTACACAGGGCTGGAAACACCATATATTTT.

J is TRBJ1-5 and V is TRBV7-2; no definite D call. Germline CDR1 is SGHTA and CDR2 is FQGNSA. The CDR3 consists of 12 residues. Trimming cost V 6 bases and J 6 bases, with 9 bases left between them. Here the CDR3 DNA reads TGTGCCAGCAGAAACCGGGGTCAGCCCCAGCATTTT. Translation gives CASRNRGQPQHF.

The genes are TRBV5-1 and TRBJ2-3; 7 nucleotides agree with TRBD2. The junction had 5 bases not matched to a gene; V was cut back by 5 bases and J by 2 bases. Germline-derived CDR1 and CDR2 are SGHRS and YFSETQ. The CDR3 totals 14 residues. This CDR3 reads CASSWGGNTDTQYF. The CDR3, as DNA: TGCGCCAGCAGTTGGGGGGGGAACACAGATACGCAGTATTTT.

The chain couples TRBV5-8 to TRBJ1-5; D remains unclear. Trimming removed 6 bases from V and 6 bases from J, with 19 bases in between. The CDR3 loop spans 15 amino acids. Per the germline V gene, CDR1 is SGHTS and CDR2 is YDEGEE. CDR3 sequence (DNA): TGTGCCAGCATCCCTGGGCTTTTCAGCGGTCAGCCCCAGCATTTT. Protein: CASIPGLFSGQPQHF.

The chain employs TRBV29-1 and TRBJ2-6; 10 bases line up with TRBD1. This CDR3 spans 16 amino acids. V dropped 7 bases and J dropped 3; count of bases not matched to a gene: 9. Looked up from germline, CDR1 is SQVTM and CDR2 is ANQGSEA. In DNA, the CDR3 is TGCAGCGCCCCCGGGACAGGGGCTGGTGGGGCCAACGTCCTGACTTTC. Protein sequence: CSAPGTGAGGANVLTF.

Turning to this clone: An end of the junction does not agree with germline; a read error may underlie this. The CDR3 DNA reads as TGTGCTAGCAGCTTTCGGGGTCCGTACGAGCAGTACTTC. This codes for CASSFRGPYEQYF. The chain joins TRBV7-7 to TRBJ2-7; TRBD2 might be the D (5 bases). CDR1 SSHAT and CDR2 FNYEAQ come from the germline V gene (reference sequence). The CDR3 contains 13 residues.

This clone was counted a few times. CDR3: CASSPWASSYEQYF. In DNA, the CDR3 is TGTGCCAGCAGCCCCTGGGCCAGCTCCTACGAGCAGTACTTC. The rearrangement uses TRBV7-8 and TRBJ2-5; D not resolved. The end of the DNA fits TRBJ2-7 better, so the J call may be wrong. CDR1 and CDR2 (germline): SGHVS, FQNEAQ. This CDR3 region has 14 residues.

The J gene is TRBJ2-7, the V gene TRBV28, with D possibly being TRBD2 (5 bases). From germline, CDR1 is MDHEN and CDR2 SYDVKM. This CDR3 comprises 16 residues. The V end was cut by 5 bases, the J end by 5 bases, with 22 bases between. The CDR3 coding sequence is TGTGCCAGCAGTCCCGGCGGAGCCGGGGTTAGAAACGAGCAGTACTTC. This sequence encodes CASSPGGAGVRNEQYF.

This clone was detected only once. The rearrangement links TRBV6-1 to TRBJ1-1; 12 nucleotides match TRBD1. V was clipped by 5 bases and J by 4 bases; unmatched bases: 2. The CDR3 covers 14 residues. Per the germline V gene, CDR1 is MNHNS and CDR2 is SASEGT. The CDR3 sequence is CASSWGQGATEAFF. The CDR3 DNA reads TGTGCCAGCAGTTGGGGACAGGGGGCCACTGAAGCTTTCTTT.

J is TRBJ2-6 and V is TRBV28; 7 nucleotides agree with TRBD2. CDR1 is MDHEN, CDR2 SYDVKM, per germline. The CDR3 totals 17 residues. Trimming at V came to 6 bases and at J to 0 bases, leaving 8 bases not matched to a gene. CDR3 DNA: TGTGCCAGCAGCCCGGGGACTACCAACTCTGGGGCCAACGTCCTGACTTTC. Encoded protein: CASSPGTTNSGANVLTF.

The chain joins TRBV6-1 to TRBJ2-3; no firm D call. In germline, CDR1 is MNHNS, CDR2 SASEGT. Trimming took off 2 bases at V and 0 bases at J, with 9 bases between the two ends. This CDR3 comprises 15 residues. CDR3 protein: CASSEQRFSTDTQYF. The CDR3 nucleotides are TGTGCCAGCAGTGAACAGCGTTTTAGCACAGATACGCAGTATTTT.

The CDR3 is CASSPGTSGYNEQFF. For the CDR3, the DNA is TGTGCCAGTAGCCCCGGGACTAGCGGGTACAATGAGCAGTTCTTC. The V call is TRBV19, the J call TRBJ2-1; 12 bases are shared with TRBD2. The ends lost 6 bases at V and 4 bases at J; junction bases unmatched: 4. The CDR3 length is 15 residues. Germline V gene sequence: CDR1 LNHDA, CDR2 SQIVND (reference sequence).

The rearrangement joins TRBV28 to TRBJ2-2; D is unclear. The V end was cut by 4 bases, the J end by 4 bases, with 10 bases between. CDR3 length equals 14 residues. The germline gives CDR1 MDHEN, CDR2 SYDVKM. This CDR3 is CASSSPTFTGELFF. CDR3 nucleotides: TGTGCCAGCAGTTCCCCGACTTTCACCGGGGAGCTGTTTTTT.

This clone appeared a few times. The CDR3 nucleotides are TGTGCCAGCAGGACCGACAGTGAGTCCACTGAAGCTTTCTTT. This sequence encodes CASRTDSESTEAFF. V is TRBV5-4 and J is TRBJ1-1; TRBD1 might be the D (5 bases). The CDR3 runs to 14 residues. V gave up 5 bases and J gave up 4 bases, with 15 bases separating them. Germline V gives CDR1 SGHNT, CDR2 YYREEE (reference sequence).